This is a list of T cell receptor beta chains from one sample in a study of molecular identifiers for immune sequencing clone quantification. TCRdb fed the PCR reads into MiXCR, producing one record per CDR3 protein. The table lists over 600,000 distinct CDR3 sequences, around 20% of them singletons, with roughly 0.9% in the top ten. Sequenced input: naive CD8+ T cells from blood, with Jurkat cell RNA spiked in. These receptors were taken from a human donor in good health. Some libraries in this study had Jurkat cell RNA spiked in. CDR3s include the opening cysteine and the closing phenylalanine or tryptophan. A D gene is named only where the DNA matches it firmly. The size entry is marked missing in some rows and otherwise reads once, few, many or a size class.

v_gene: TRBV19
j_gene: TRBJ2-3
abundance: many
d_gene: TRBD1
CDR3nt: TGTGCCAGTAGTGGTAGGGTTACCTCGGGACAGGGGGCTGATACGCAGTATTTT
CDR3aa: CASSGRVTSGQGADTQYF

v_gene: TRBV2
j_gene: TRBJ1-5
abundance: few
d_gene: NA
CDR3nt: TGTGCCAGCAGTGAACGGAATCAGCCCCAGCATTTT
CDR3aa: CASSERNQPQHF

v_gene: TRBV30
j_gene: TRBJ2-7
abundance: many
d_gene: NA
CDR3nt: TGTGCCTGGACCGAGGGACGTTCTCTGTACGAGCAGTACTTC
CDR3aa: CAWTEGRSLYEQYF

v_gene: TRBV11-2
j_gene: TRBJ2-2
abundance: NA
d_gene: NA
CDR3nt: TGTGCCAGCAGCGGGGGGGCCCCCGCCGGGAAGCTGTTTTTT
CDR3aa: CASSGGAPAGKLFF

v_gene: TRBV5-1
j_gene: TRBJ1-2
abundance: few
d_gene: NA
CDR3nt: TGCGCCAGCAGCTCCAAGGGCCAAGCTAACTATGGCTACACCTTC
CDR3aa: CASSSKGQANYGYTF

v_gene: TRBV4-2
j_gene: TRBJ1-4
abundance: NA
d_gene: NA
CDR3nt: TGTGCCAGCAGCCAAGATCGTCAGGGGCAGGGAAAACTGTTTTTT
CDR3aa: CASSQDRQGQGKLFF

v_gene: TRBV10-3
j_gene: TRBJ2-3
abundance: many
d_gene: NA
CDR3nt: TGTGCCATCAGTGAGGGGGAAGTAGCCGCAGATACGCAGTATTTT
CDR3aa: CAISEGEVAADTQYF

v_gene: TRBV6-2/TRBV6-3
j_gene: TRBJ2-5
abundance: few
d_gene: NA
CDR3nt: TGTGCCAGCAGTTCCCCTGACCGATTCACAGGGCCGGCGACCCAGTACTTC
CDR3aa: CASSSPDRFTGPATQYF

v_gene: TRBV27
j_gene: TRBJ2-1
abundance: NA
d_gene: NA
CDR3nt: TGTGCCAGCAGTTTAATCCCCTATAGGGACGCCTACAATGAGCAGTTCTTC
CDR3aa: CASSLIPYRDAYNEQFF

v_gene: TRBV27
j_gene: TRBJ2-1
abundance: NA
d_gene: NA
CDR3nt: TGTGCCAGCAGTTTCGGGGCCGCACACAATGAGCAGTTCTTC
CDR3aa: CASSFGAAHNEQFF

v_gene: TRBV4-2
j_gene: TRBJ2-3
abundance: many
d_gene: NA
CDR3nt: TGTGCCAGCAGCCAAGAGAGGTCGGATTACGATACGCAGTATTTT
CDR3aa: CASSQERSDYDTQYF

v_gene: TRBV9
j_gene: TRBJ1-4
abundance: many
d_gene: NA
CDR3nt: TGTGCCAGCAGCTGGCGTGGGGGTCCTAATGAAAAACTGTTTTTT
CDR3aa: CASSWRGGPNEKLFF

v_gene: TRBV7-9
j_gene: TRBJ2-3
abundance: many
d_gene: TRBD2
CDR3nt: TGTGCCAGCAGCCCGGGGGAGGGGTTCCCAAGCACAGATACGCAGTATTTT
CDR3aa: CASSPGEGFPSTDTQYF